The T cell receptor beta chain described here comes from a study of cytomegalovirus exposure and HLA in healthy donors. Whole-study findings and limits: Whilst most TCR sequences proved rare, a subset of public TCRs occurred across many donors. Some TCR beta chains (approximately 180 of them) were listed as cytomegalovirus-associated. The finding came from a later analysis; first-cohort TCR clusters tended to co-occur in the roughly 120 validation repertoires.

Worth noting for this clone: Its antigen is not identified.

With 4 bases removed from V and 4 bases from J, the gap between germline ends came to 14 bases. There are 15 residues in the CDR3. The germline V gene has CDR1 LGHNA and CDR2 YNFKEQ. Libraries were prepared by immunoSEQ multiplex PCR; TCRdb keeps only in-frame clonotypes and omits some of them. The sample holds tens of thousands of clones, roughly 90% seen once. The sequenced sample was PBMCs. The rearrangement links TRBV4-2 to TRBJ1-5; the D gene is possibly TRBD1 (6 bases). The sequence was collected from a woman aged 18-29 years in good health and CMV-seronegative. The CDR3 DNA reads as TGTGCCAGCAGCCCTGCAGGGGCATCTAATCAGCCCCAGCATTTT. It yields the protein CASSPAGASNQPQHF.